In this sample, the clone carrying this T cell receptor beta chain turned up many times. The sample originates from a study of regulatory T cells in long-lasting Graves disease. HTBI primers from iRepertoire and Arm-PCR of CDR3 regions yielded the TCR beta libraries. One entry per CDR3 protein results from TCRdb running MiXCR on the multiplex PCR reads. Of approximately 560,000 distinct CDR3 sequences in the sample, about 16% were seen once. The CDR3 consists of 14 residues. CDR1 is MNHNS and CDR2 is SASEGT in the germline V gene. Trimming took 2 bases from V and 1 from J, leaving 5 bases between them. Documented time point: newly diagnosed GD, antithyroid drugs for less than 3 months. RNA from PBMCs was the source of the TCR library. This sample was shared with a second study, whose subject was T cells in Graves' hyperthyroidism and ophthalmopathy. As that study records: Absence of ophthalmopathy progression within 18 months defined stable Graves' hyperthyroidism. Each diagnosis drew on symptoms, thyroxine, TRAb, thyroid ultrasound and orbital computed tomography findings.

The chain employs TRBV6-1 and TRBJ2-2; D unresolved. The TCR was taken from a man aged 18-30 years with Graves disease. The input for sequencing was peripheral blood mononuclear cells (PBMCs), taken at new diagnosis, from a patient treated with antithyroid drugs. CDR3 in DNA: TGTGCCAGCAGTGAACAGGTGAACACCGGGGAGCTGTTTTTT. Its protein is CASSEQVNTGELFF.